This TCR beta chain came from a study of blood T cell repertoires in COVID-19. The CDR3 totals 21 residues. Per the germline V gene, CDR1 is LNHDA and CDR2 is SQIVND (reference sequence). The ends lost 3 bases at V and 2 bases at J; junction bases unmatched: 19. The participants were between roughly 18 and 89 years old and came from about two dozen US areas. Symptom resolution, clearance, or two negative PCRs marked the recovered donors of Cohort 3. Per the authors' pipeline: Amplification from reference gene primers served as the basis for estimated nucleated cell counts. Clones were sequenced by immunoSEQ multiplex PCR, and TCRdb holds only the in-frame ones, with some missing. The V and J calls and clone size were taken over from that table, and D and trimming were inferred from the DNA. The sample gives fewer than 500,000 clones, more than 75% of which show up once; under 1.5% is in the top ten.

This clone showed up just once. The chain has TRBV19 and TRBJ1-5; TRBD1 agrees at 10 bases. The source of this sequence is a man younger than 45 who had recovered from COVID-19. The material sequenced was PBMCs or T cells enriched from blood (not recorded which). Written as DNA, the CDR3 is TGTGCCAGTAGTATGAGGGGAGTGGACAGGGGGTCTTTAAGGGGCAATCAGCCCCAGCATTTT. Translated, it gives CASSMRGVDRGSLRGNQPQHF.